The 3 T cell receptor beta chains below come from one sample, sequenced in a study of cytomegalovirus exposure and HLA in healthy donors. Here immunoSEQ multiplex PCR was the method, and the copy in TCRdb shows in-frame clones only, minus some. This table holds about 110,000 clones, over 85% found once. Sequencing input: PBMCs. These receptors all come from a woman under 30 in good health and CMV-seronegative.

The chain couples TRBV4-1 to TRBJ2-3, with 9 bases that match TRBD2. The ends lost 0 bases at V and 5 bases at J; junction bases unmatched: 9. The CDR3 sequence is 17 residues long. From germline, CDR1 is MGHRA and CDR2 YSYEKL. CDR3 coding DNA: TGCGCCAGCAGCCAAGATTGGCGGGAGGGTTGGATAGATACGCAGTATTTT. Protein product: CASSQDWREGWIDTQYF.

The rearrangement links TRBV27 to TRBJ2-5; 9 positions match TRBD1. This CDR3 spans 18 amino acids. Trimming removed 2 bases from V and 4 bases from J; junction bases left unmatched: 14. Germline V CDR1 and CDR2: MNHEY, SMNVEV (reference sequence). The CDR3 DNA is TGTGCCAGCAGTTTAGTGGGGACAGGGTTACGCTATCGAGAGACCCAGTACTTC. It is translated as CASSLVGTGLRYRETQYF.

The chain employs TRBV6-6 and TRBJ2-7; TRBD2 might be the D (6 bases). The CDR3 totals 14 residues. Germline CDR1 reads MNHNY; CDR2 reads SVGAGI (reference sequence). Trimming pared 2 bases from V and 2 bases from J, leaving 10 bases between. CDR3 nucleotides: TGTGCCAGCAGTTACATCGGGGGACCCTACGAGCAGTACTTC. Translation gives CASSYIGGPYEQYF.